The rows below give T cell receptor beta chains drawn from one sample of a study of long-term antiretroviral therapy in people with HIV. Generated by immunoSEQ multiplex PCR, the TCRdb table keeps only in-frame clones and is missing some. The sample has around 13,000 clones, around 89% seen once. The sequences come from unsorted PBMCs, collected 2.1 years after starting antiretroviral therapy. These receptors were obtained from a woman between 40 and 55 years old with HIV. Both conserved end residues are part of each CDR3. Fields, in order: V gene, D gene, clone size, J gene, CDR3 protein, CDR3 DNA. D genes are given only for firm matches. Clone size is shown for a subset of rows, as once, few, many or a class of expanded clone.

>TRBV5-1|NA|NA|TRBJ1-3
CASSLLGPSSGNTIYF
TGCGCCAGCAGCTTGTTGGGACCGAGCTCTGGAAACACCATATATTTT
>TRBV7-2|NA|NA|TRBJ1-2
CASSERTGGYTF
TGTGCCAGCAGCGAACGGACCGGGGGCTACACCTTC
>TRBV7-2|NA|NA|TRBJ2-7
CASSPTPGLTYEQYF
TGTGCCAGCAGCCCAACCCCGGGACTCACCTACGAGCAGTACTTC
>TRBV6-5|NA|NA|TRBJ1-2
CASTPDGYGYTF
TGTGCCAGCACTCCGGACGGTTATGGCTACACCTTC
>TRBV6-1|NA|NA|TRBJ1-4
CASLGAHSTNEKLFF
TGTGCCTCATTAGGGGCCCACTCAACTAATGAAAAACTGTTTTTT
>TRBV4-3|TRBD2|NA|TRBJ2-5
CASSQERAGGRETQYF
TGCGCCAGCAGCCAAGAGCGAGCGGGGGGGCGAGAGACCCAGTACTTC
>TRBV4-3|NA|NA|TRBJ1-1
CASSQDLGGTEAFF
TGCGCCAGCAGCCAAGATCTGGGGGGCACTGAAGCTTTCTTT
>TRBV11-2|NA|NA|TRBJ1-1
CASSSQQNTEAFF
TGTGCCAGCAGCTCCCAGCAGAACACTGAAGCTTTCTTT
>TRBV9|TRBD2|NA|TRBJ2-3
CASSKGTSGPTDTQYF
TGTGCCAGCAGCAAAGGGACTAGCGGGCCCACAGATACGCAGTATTTT
>TRBV2|NA|NA|TRBJ2-1
CASRSRVYNEQFF
TGTGCCAGCAGGTCCCGGGTTTACAATGAGCAGTTCTTC
>TRBV29-1|NA|NA|TRBJ1-2
CSVDPPEIYGYTF
TGCAGCGTTGATCCCCCAGAGATCTATGGCTACACCTTC
>TRBV18|TRBD2|NA|TRBJ2-7
CASSPPLGGGETYEQYF
TGTGCCAGCTCACCCCCCCTTGGGGGAGGGGAGACCTACGAGCAGTACTTC
>TRBV6-1|TRBD1|NA|TRBJ1-5
CASRTGNRYNQPQHF
TGTGCCAGTAGGACAGGGAACCGGTACAATCAGCCCCAGCATTTT
>TRBV5-1|NA|NA|TRBJ1-1
CASSPGHSTNTEAFF
TGCGCCAGCAGCCCCGGACACTCTACGAACACTGAAGCTTTCTTT
>TRBV19|TRBD1|NA|TRBJ1-2
CASRERGLVGYTF
TGTGCCAGTAGGGAAAGGGGGCTTGTTGGCTACACCTTC
>TRBV19|NA|NA|TRBJ2-7
CASSTPGPTYEQYF
TGTGCCAGTAGTACCCCGGGCCCTACCTACGAGCAGTACTTC
>TRBV28|NA|NA|TRBJ1-5
CASRGGSNQPQHF
TGTGCCAGCAGGGGCGGCAGCAATCAGCCCCAGCATTTT
>TRBV27|TRBD1|once|TRBJ1-2
CASSSYPGQGNYGYTF
TGTGCCAGCAGTTCCTACCCGGGACAGGGGAACTATGGCTACACCTTC
>TRBV6-1|TRBD1|NA|TRBJ2-7
CAISDRSLSYEQYF
TGTGCCATTTCGGACAGGTCCCTTTCCTACGAGCAGTACTTC